Each of the 30 T cell receptor beta chains below was sequenced from the same sample in a study of blood T cell repertoires in COVID-19. TCRdb's copy holds only in-frame clones and misses some; the assay was immunoSEQ multiplex PCR. Altogether around 64,000 clones are present, more than 75% being singletons, with the ten largest covering around 12%. Material for sequencing was peripheral blood. The receptors were gathered from a human donor in a cohort sampled during active COVID-19.

In its sample, this clone was seen many times. This chain connects TRBV6-6 to TRBJ2-1, with 7 bases fitting TRBD2. The V gene's germline CDR1 is MNHNY and CDR2 SVGAGI (reference sequence). V was pared by 2 bases and J by 2 bases, with 0 bases of the junction left unmatched. This CDR3 comprises 14 residues. The chain's CDR3 is CASSYSGTYNEQFF. The CDR3 nucleotides are TGTGCCAGCAGTTACAGCGGGACCTACAATGAGCAGTTCTTC.

The chain combines TRBV6-5 with TRBJ1-5; D might be TRBD1 (5 bases). CDR1 MNHEY and CDR2 SVGAGI come from the germline V gene. The CDR3 has 14 residues. Deletions cut 4 bases from V and 6 bases from J, with 13 bases between. The CDR3 region is CASSFTRVSQPQHF. The CDR3, as DNA: TGTGCCAGCAGTTTCACCAGGGTTTCTCAGCCCCAGCATTTT.

This clone was detected once. The chain is built from TRBV11-2 and TRBJ1-2; TRBD1 agrees at 10 bases. Looked up from germline, CDR1 is SGHAT and CDR2 is FQNNGV. The CDR3 runs 14 residues. J gave up 6 bases and V 3 bases, and 4 bases lay outside the gene matches. The CDR3 nucleotides read TGTGCCAGCAGCTTCGGACAGGGGGGAAATGGCTACACCTTC. Amino acids: CASSFGQGGNGYTF.

The chain couples TRBV29-1 to TRBJ1-2; D gene uncertain. CDR3 size: 12 residues. CDR1 is SQVTM and CDR2 is ANQGSEA in the germline V gene. The V end lost 2 bases, the J end lost 4 bases, and 8 bases lay between the germline ends. The CDR3 DNA reads as TGCAGCGTTGAAAACACAGCCTATGGCTACACCTTC. It specifies CSVENTAYGYTF.

The chain has TRBV29-1 and TRBJ2-7; 7 bases are shared with TRBD2. The CDR3 has 12 amino acids. Trimming removed 6 bases from V and 0 bases from J; junction bases left unmatched: 2. The V gene's germline CDR1 is SQVTM and CDR2 ANQGSEA. The CDR3 reads CSVGGDSYEQYF. The CDR3 DNA reads TGCAGCGTGGGGGGGGACTCCTACGAGCAGTACTTC.

The J gene is TRBJ1-6, the V gene TRBV18; tentatively, D is TRBD1 (6 bases). V was clipped by 6 bases and J by 8 bases, with 17 bases between them. The CDR3 loop spans 15 amino acids. CDR1 KGHSH and CDR2 LQKENI come from the germline V gene. The CDR3, as DNA: TGTGCCAGCTCGACTGGGTCGGGGGGGCATTCACCCCTCCACTTT. Its protein product is CASSTGSGGHSPLHF.

V usage is TRBV2 and J usage is TRBJ2-3; D remains unclear. Trimming removed 6 bases at V and 1 base at J, with 11 bases between. This CDR3 contains 14 residues. In germline, CDR1 is SNHLY, CDR2 FYNNEI. DNA for the CDR3: TGTGCCAGCAGGGTACCCTCAGGCACAGATACGCAGTATTTT. Protein: CASRVPSGTDTQYF.

The chain combines TRBV5-4 with TRBJ1-6, with D possibly matching TRBD1 (5 bases). Germline V gives CDR1 SGHNT, CDR2 YYREEE (reference sequence). Between the trimmed V and J ends, which lost 6 bases and 13 bases, there was a span of 17 bases. This CDR3 comprises 13 residues. Here the CDR3 DNA reads TGTGCCAGCACCCAAACGGGGCGGGAGCCCCTCCACTTT. Its protein is CASTQTGREPLHF. The variable domain in full, with the rest retrieved from reference TRBV5-4 and TRBJ1-6, is ETGVTQSPTHLIKTRGQQVTLRCSSQSGHNTVSWYQQALGQGPQFIFQYYREEENGRGNFPPRFSGLQFPNYSSELNVNALELDDSALYLCASTQTGREPLHFGNGTRLTVT.

The rearrangement joins TRBV28 to TRBJ2-4; tentatively, D is TRBD1 (5 bases). V dropped 5 bases and J dropped 0 bases, with 8 bases sitting between them. Germline V lookup: CDR1 MDHEN, CDR2 SYDVKM. CDR3 size: 14 residues. CDR3: CASSRQLAKNIQYF. The DNA for the CDR3 is TGTGCCAGCAGTCGACAGTTAGCCAAAAACATTCAGTACTTC.

V and J are TRBV19 and TRBJ2-5; D may be TRBD2 (6 bases). The ends were cut back, 5 bases at V and 0 bases at J, with 13 bases in the middle. Germline-derived CDR1 and CDR2 are LNHDA and SQIVND (reference sequence). The CDR3 has 15 amino acids. CDR3 nucleotide sequence: TGTGCCAGTAGTTTCTTACGGGGGTACCAAGAGACCCAGTACTTC. Its protein is CASSFLRGYQETQYF.

The chain uses TRBV7-9 and TRBJ2-7; 11 positions agree with TRBD2. Germline CDR1 and CDR2: SEHNR and FQNEAQ (reference sequence). V lost 5 bases, J lost 4 bases, and 7 bases stayed unmatched. This CDR3 has 15 residues. CDR3 nucleotide sequence: TGTGCCAGCAGCGGGGGACTAGCGGTAGGGTACGAGCAGTACTTC. This encodes CASSGGLAVGYEQYF.

The rearrangement uses TRBV20-1 and TRBJ2-2; D unclear. The germline V gene encodes CDR1 DFQATT and CDR2 SNEGSKA (reference sequence). CDR3 length equals 17 residues. V was cut by 3 bases and J by 0 bases, with 17 bases left in between. Here the CDR3 reads CSASVSTVVSNTGELFF. CDR3 DNA sequence: TGCAGTGCTAGTGTCTCCACAGTCGTTTCGAACACCGGGGAGCTGTTTTTT.

V is TRBV5-6 and J is TRBJ2-5; D perhaps matches TRBD1 (5 bases). The CDR3 runs 14 residues. The germline V gene has CDR1 SGHDT and CDR2 YYEEEE. Trimming shortened V by 0 bases and J by 2 bases, and 8 bases separated the two germline ends. The DNA of the CDR3 is TGTGCCAGCAGCTTGGGAAACAGGCAAGAGACCCAGTACTTC. Its translation: CASSLGNRQETQYF.

The chain has TRBV14 and TRBJ1-5; maybe TRBD1 (5 bases). The V and J ends lost 1 base and 4 bases respectively, with 11 bases between them. Germline V gene lookup returns CDR1 SGHDN and CDR2 FVKESK. The CDR3 spans 15 residues. The CDR3 loop is CASSQGRTRNQPQHF. For the CDR3, the DNA is TGTGCCAGCAGCCAAGGCCGGACACGGAATCAGCCCCAGCATTTT. The full variable domain, in which reference TRBV14 and TRBJ1-5 provide the parts outside the CDR3, is EAGVTQFPSHSVIEKGQTVTLRCDPISGHDNLYWYRRVMGKEIKFLLHFVKESKQDESGMPNNRFLAERTGGTYSTLKVQPAELEDSGVYFCASSQGRTRNQPQHFGDGTRLSIL.

The V and J genes are TRBV5-1 and TRBJ1-1; no clear D. The germline gives CDR1 SGHRS, CDR2 YFSETQ. The CDR3 runs 14 residues. The V gene lost 3 bases and the J gene lost 4 bases, with 13 bases spanning the gap. CDR3 nucleotides: TGCGCCAGCAGCTGGACTTTGCCGTCCACTGAAGCTTTCTTT. Residues: CASSWTLPSTEAFF. Filled out from reference TRBV5-1 and TRBJ1-1, the complete variable domain reads KAGVTQTPRYLIKTRGQQVTLSCSPISGHRSVSWYQQTPGQGLQFLFEYFSETQRNKGNFPGRFSGRQFSNSRSEMNVSTLELGDSALYLCASSWTLPSTEAFFGQGTRLTVV.

The V call is TRBV7-8, the J call TRBJ2-1; 7 nucleotides agree with TRBD2. The CDR3 is 15 amino acids. CDR1 is SGHVS and CDR2 is FQNEAQ in the germline V gene. V was clipped by 1 base and J by 8 bases; unmatched bases: 8. CDR3 bases: TGTGCCAGCAGCTTAGGTTCGAGCGGGGCATATGAGCAGTTCTTC. Protein sequence: CASSLGSSGAYEQFF.

This clone was seen ten or more times. The rearrangement links TRBV19 to TRBJ2-4; 8 positions match TRBD1. Germline values: CDR1 LNHDA, CDR2 SQIVND (reference sequence). Trimming cost V 5 bases and J 8 bases; bases outside gene matches: 8. This CDR3 region has 14 residues. CDR3 DNA sequence: TGTGCCAGTAGTGTCGGACAGGGTATAGACATTCAGTACTTC. Residues: CASSVGQGIDIQYF.

The chain recombines TRBV5-1 with TRBJ2-1; perhaps TRBD1 as D (5 bases). This CDR3 comprises 13 residues. Per the germline V gene, CDR1 is SGHRS and CDR2 is YFSETQ. Between the trimmed V and J ends, which lost 4 bases and 8 bases, there was a span of 13 bases. The CDR3 DNA follows: TGCGCCAGCAGCCCTCAGGGAAGGGATGAGCAGTTCTTC. Its translation: CASSPQGRDEQFF.

The chain links TRBV6-2 or TRBV6-3 to TRBJ1-2; D ambiguous. V was pared by 4 bases and J by 0 bases, with 18 bases between. The CDR3 spans 17 residues. Germline V gives CDR1 MNHEY, CDR2 SVGEGT. CDR3 in amino acids: CASSFFRTQLSNYGYTF. CDR3 nucleotide sequence: TGTGCCAGCAGTTTCTTCAGAACACAGCTGTCTAACTATGGCTACACCTTC.

The chain links TRBV10-3 to TRBJ2-6, with a weak D call TRBD2 (6 bases). The CDR3 totals 18 residues. Per the germline V gene, CDR1 is ENHRY and CDR2 is SYGVKD. V was shortened by 6 bases and J by 0 bases, with 18 bases between the two germline ends. The CDR3: CAIRGGRGENSGANVLTF. In nucleotides, the CDR3 is TGTGCCATCAGGGGAGGACGTGGAGAAAACTCTGGGGCCAACGTCCTGACTTTC.

The gene calls are TRBV7-8 and TRBJ1-1; 8 bases fit TRBD1. CDR3 size: 16 residues. V dropped 7 bases and J dropped 2; count of bases not matched to a gene: 12. CDR1 SGHVS and CDR2 FQNEAQ come from the germline V gene. CDR3 region: CASILGQGRINTEAFF. CDR3 nucleotides: TGTGCCAGCATCCTAGGACAGGGTAGGATCAACACTGAAGCTTTCTTT.

Here the CDR3 reads CASSSNRFLNTEAFF. Here the CDR3 DNA reads TGTGCCAGCAGCTCTAACAGGTTCTTGAACACTGAAGCTTTCTTT. V and J are TRBV5-4 and TRBJ1-1, with D perhaps matching TRBD1 (5 bases). CDR1 is SGHNT and CDR2 is YYREEE in the germline V gene (reference sequence). The CDR3 is 15 residues long. Trimming removed 3 bases from V and 0 bases from J, with 12 bases in between.

The chain employs TRBV11-2 and TRBJ1-2; D is possibly TRBD1 (5 bases). This CDR3 region has 18 residues. CDR1 and CDR2 from the germline V gene are SGHAT and FQNNGV. Trimming took off 4 bases at V and 3 bases at J, with 24 bases between the two ends. For the CDR3, the DNA is TGTGCCAGCAGCTCAGGGCGAGACCCCCGGGAGGAGTACTATGGCTACACCTTC. Translating it yields CASSSGRDPREEYYGYTF.

V is TRBV10-1 and J is TRBJ2-3; TRBD2 matches 11 bases. After removal of 4 bases from V and 6 bases from J, the junction contained 9 bases not matched to a gene. The germline V gene has CDR1 WNHNN and CDR2 SYGVQD (reference sequence). The CDR3 covers 16 residues. CDR3 DNA sequence: TGCGCCAGCAGTGGCATAGCGGGGGGGAATGTGGATACGCAGTATTTT. Its protein is CASSGIAGGNVDTQYF.

V gene TRBV4-1 combines with J gene TRBJ2-7, with D uncertain. CDR3 size: 13 residues. V was pared by 0 bases and J by 7 bases, with 10 bases between. Looked up from germline, CDR1 is MGHRA and CDR2 is YSYEKL. CDR3 in amino acids: CASSQDRREEQYF. For the CDR3, the DNA is TGCGCCAGCAGCCAAGATCGTAGAGAGGAGCAGTACTTC.

V usage is TRBV15 and J usage is TRBJ1-5; D is unclear. Germline values: CDR1 LNHNV, CDR2 YYDKDF (reference sequence). The V gene lost 5 bases and the J gene lost 2 bases, with 10 bases spanning the gap. CDR3 size: 14 residues. The CDR3 reads CATSPRRGNQPQHF. As DNA, the CDR3 is TGTGCCACCAGCCCCCGACGGGGCAATCAGCCCCAGCATTTT.

The rearrangement joins TRBV6-2 or TRBV6-3 to TRBJ1-5, with D possibly TRBD1 on 6 matching bases. Germline V gene sequence: CDR1 MNHEY, CDR2 SVGEGT. The CDR3 totals 15 residues. V was clipped by 6 bases and J by 7 bases, with 19 bases between them. The CDR3 here is CASRYRVGARQPQHF. The CDR3 nucleotides read TGTGCCAGCAGATACAGGGTAGGGGCACGGCAGCCCCAGCATTTT.

This chain links TRBV7-9 with TRBJ2-1; D may be TRBD2 (6 bases). V lost 2 bases to trimming and J lost 11 bases, with 10 bases between them. Germline V gene sequence: CDR1 SEHNR, CDR2 FQNEAQ (reference sequence). The CDR3 totals 12 residues. CDR3 nucleotides: TGTGCCAGCAGCTTAACTAGCCCCCAGCAGTTCTTC. Protein sequence: CASSLTSPQQFF. The whole variable domain, filled in from reference TRBV7-9 and TRBJ2-1, reads DTGVSQNPRHKITKRGQNVTFRCDPISEHNRLYWYRQTLGQGPEFLTYFQNEAQLEKSRLLSDRFSAERPKGSFSTLEIQRTEQGDSAMYLCASSLTSPQQFFGPGTRLTVL.

The chain employs TRBV7-9 and TRBJ1-1, with 9 bases lining up with TRBD1. The germline CDR1 and CDR2 sequences are SEHNR and FQNEAQ (reference sequence). V lost 4 bases to trimming and J lost 4 bases; unmatched junction nucleotides: 10. The CDR3 covers 16 residues. CDR3 sequence: CASSSPGTGRSTEAFF. For the CDR3, the DNA is TGTGCCAGCAGCTCTCCCGGGACAGGGAGATCCACTGAAGCTTTCTTT. The full variable domain, in which reference TRBV7-9 and TRBJ1-1 provide the parts outside the CDR3, is DTGVSQNPRHKITKRGQNVTFRCDPISEHNRLYWYRQTLGQGPEFLTYFQNEAQLEKSRLLSDRFSAERPKGSFSTLEIQRTEQGDSAMYLCASSSPGTGRSTEAFFGQGTRLTVV.

This clone was recorded once. The CDR3 nucleotides read TGTGCCAGCAGCGACGGTCCAGCAGGAGATACGCAGTATTTT. This gives the protein CASSDGPAGDTQYF. This chain links TRBV7-2 with TRBJ2-3; no clear D. In germline, CDR1 is SGHTA, CDR2 FQGNSA. The CDR3 loop spans 14 amino acids. Trimming removed 5 bases from V and 5 bases from J, with 14 bases in between.